The source of this TCR beta chain is a study of blood T cell repertoires in COVID-19. The method was immunoSEQ multiplex PCR; TCRdb's version includes in-frame clones alone and lacks a portion of them. The sample has about 120,000 clones, roughly four fifths seen once. The junction had 5 bases not matched to a gene; V was cut back by 3 bases and J by 0 bases. Germline V gene lookup returns CDR1 MNHEY and CDR2 SMNVEV (reference sequence). CDR3 size: 16 residues. V usage is TRBV27 and J usage is TRBJ2-7, with 10 bases lining up with TRBD2. The sequencing input was peripheral blood. This sequence was found in a human donor in a cohort sampled during active COVID-19. CDR3 nucleotides: TGTGCCAGCAGTTTCGGACTAGCGGAGAGCTCCTACGAGCAGTACTTC. Amino acids: CASSFGLAESSYEQYF.